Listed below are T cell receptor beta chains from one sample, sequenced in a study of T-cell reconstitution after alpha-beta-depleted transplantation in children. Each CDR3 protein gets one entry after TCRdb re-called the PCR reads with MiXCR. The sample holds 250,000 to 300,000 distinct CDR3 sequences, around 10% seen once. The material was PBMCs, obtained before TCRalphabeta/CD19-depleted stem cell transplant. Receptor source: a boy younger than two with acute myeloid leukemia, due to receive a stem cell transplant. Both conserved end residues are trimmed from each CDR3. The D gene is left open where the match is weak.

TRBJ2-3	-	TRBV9	ASSVGTLIDLGTDTQY
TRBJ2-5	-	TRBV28	ASRVSLQDFQETQY
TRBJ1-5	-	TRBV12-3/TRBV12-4	ASSFVGSHLDNQPQH
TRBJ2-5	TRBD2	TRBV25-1	ASRSSGRPGETQY
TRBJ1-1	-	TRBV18	ASSSRDSDTEAF
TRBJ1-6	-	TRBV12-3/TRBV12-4	ASSPGRVSSPLH
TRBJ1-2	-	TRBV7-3	ASSLTGGDGYT
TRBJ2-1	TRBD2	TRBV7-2	ASTLLSGSSGSGEQF
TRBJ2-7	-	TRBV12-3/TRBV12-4	ASSLPFAEQY
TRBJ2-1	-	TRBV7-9	ASSSYGARWDEQF
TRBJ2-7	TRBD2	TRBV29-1	SVEGSGSPYEQY
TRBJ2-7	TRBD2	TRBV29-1	SVEVAGKTYEQY
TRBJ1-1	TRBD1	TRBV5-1	ASSRRGRTDNTEAF
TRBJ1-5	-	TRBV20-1	SARIDGAIGNQPQH
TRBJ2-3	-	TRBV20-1	CARDPGYLAGWDTQY
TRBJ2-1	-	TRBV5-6	ASSFEGAGEQF
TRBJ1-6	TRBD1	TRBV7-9	ASSQGDRGESPLH
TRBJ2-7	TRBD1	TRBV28	ASSFGDRGSYEQY
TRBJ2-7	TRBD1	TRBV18	ASSGKALGTGVYEQY